Listed below are T cell receptor beta chains from one sample, sequenced in a study of blood T cell repertoires in COVID-19. Profiled with immunoSEQ multiplex PCR; TCRdb holds only in-frame clones, not every one. The sample shows roughly 210,000 clones, around 87% of them seen only once. The specimen sequenced was PBMCs or T cells enriched from blood (not recorded which). Every receptor here comes from a man aged 25-45 years in a cohort exposed to, infected with or recovered from COVID-19 (not recorded which). Each CDR3 is given with its conserved first and last residue. D genes are given only for firm matches. The size field is filled for only some rows; it gives once, few, many or a size class.

clone size | J gene | V gene | D gene | CDR3 protein | CDR3 DNA
. | TRBJ2-3 | TRBV4-3 | TRBD2 | CASSQDRAGGPDTQYF | TGCGCCAGCAGCCAAGATCGGGCGGGAGGGCCCGATACGCAGTATTTT
few | TRBJ2-3 | TRBV19 | TRBD2 | CASSGKTSGGTDTQYF | TGTGCCAGTAGTGGGAAGACTAGCGGGGGCACAGATACGCAGTATTTT
. | TRBJ2-1 | TRBV12-3/TRBV12-4 | . | CASSPGLPEQFF | TGTGCCAGCAGCCCTGGACTACCCGAGCAGTTCTTC
. | TRBJ2-5 | TRBV28 | TRBD2 | CASSWALAGLQETQYF | TGTGCCAGCAGTTGGGCTCTAGCGGGCCTTCAAGAGACCCAGTACTTC
. | TRBJ2-7 | TRBV6-2/TRBV6-3 | TRBD1 | CASSYSQRTGYEQYF | TGTGCCAGCAGTTACTCTCAGAGGACAGGCTACGAGCAGTACTTC
. | TRBJ1-1 | TRBV4-1 | TRBD1 | CASSHRTGANTEAFF | TGCGCCAGCAGCCATAGGACAGGGGCGAACACTGAAGCTTTCTTT
. | TRBJ2-3 | TRBV5-1 | TRBD2 | CASSLTSGGFTSTDTQYF | TGCGCCAGCAGCTTGACCAGCGGGGGATTTACTAGCACAGATACGCAGTATTTT
. | TRBJ1-2 | TRBV19 | TRBD1 | CASSILGQNNYGYTF | TGTGCCAGTAGTATACTGGGACAGAATAACTATGGCTACACCTTC
. | TRBJ1-2 | TRBV3-1/TRBV3-2 | TRBD1 | CASSQVGQGPYGYTF | TGTGCCAGCAGCCAAGTAGGACAGGGCCCCTATGGCTACACCTTC
. | TRBJ2-7 | TRBV2 | . | CASRDTTYEQYF | TGTGCCAGCAGGGACACGACTTACGAGCAGTACTTC
. | TRBJ2-7 | TRBV14 | TRBD2 | CASSQIRTSGSPKYF | TGTGCCAGCAGCCAGATTAGGACTAGCGGGAGCCCAAAGTACTTC
. | TRBJ2-4 | TRBV7-2 | . | CASSLGQSQYF | TGTGCCAGCAGCTTGGGGCAGAGTCAGTACTTC
. | TRBJ2-1 | TRBV27 | . | CASKESSYNEQFF | TGTGCCAGTAAGGAGTCTTCATACAATGAGCAGTTCTTC
. | TRBJ2-2 | TRBV9 | . | CASSVAGSTGELFF | TGTGCCAGCAGCGTAGCTGGGAGCACCGGGGAGCTGTTTTTT
. | TRBJ1-4 | TRBV5-5 | . | CASSLGSGAGEKLFF | TGTGCCAGCAGCTTGGGCAGCGGGGCGGGGGAAAAACTGTTTTTT
. | TRBJ2-5 | TRBV7-6 | . | CASSLGGTYQETQYF | TGTGCCAGCAGCTTAGGGGGGACATACCAAGAGACCCAGTACTTC
. | TRBJ1-3 | TRBV5-1 | . | CASSPGRAGNTIYF | TGCGCCAGCAGTCCGGGAAGAGCTGGAAACACCATATATTTT